This is a list of T cell receptor beta chains from one sample in a study of T-cell memory formation after mild COVID-19. MiXCR, applied by TCRdb to the 5' RACE reads, yields one record per CDR3 protein. The table shows more than 110,000 distinct CDR3 sequences, with 25% occurring only once. The specimen sequenced was PBMCs or a T cell subset sorted from them (not recorded which). All receptors come from an adult woman who had mild COVID-19 (a few samples of this study predate the infection). Cell type and time point are not known. Each CDR3 is given with its conserved first and last residue. The order of the fields is J gene, clone size, D gene, V gene, CDR3 protein, CDR3 DNA. A D gene is named only where the DNA matches it firmly. Size is stated for part of the rows, as once, few or many counts, or as a class when the clone is expanded.

>TRBJ1-1|.|.|TRBV12-5
CASGQGTEPEAFF
TGTGCTAGTGGCCAGGGTACGGAACCTGAAGCTTTCTTT
>TRBJ1-6|.|.|TRBV27
CASSSSGAGSYNSPLHF
TGTGCCAGCAGTTCCTCAGGGGCGGGTTCCTATAATTCACCCCTCCACTTT
>TRBJ2-5|.|TRBD1|TRBV24-1
CATSDTTGGVPGTQYF
TGTGCCACCAGTGATACGACAGGGGGCGTTCCGGGGACCCAGTACTTC
>TRBJ1-2|once|.|TRBV24-1
CATSDLQGDGYTF
TGTGCCACCAGTGATCTACAGGGAGATGGCTACACCTTC
>TRBJ2-1|few|TRBD2|TRBV5-1
CASSLGTSGINEQFF
TGCGCCAGCAGCCTCGGGACTAGCGGGATAAATGAGCAGTTCTTC
>TRBJ2-7|once|.|TRBV5-5
CASSRMSYEQYF
TGTGCCAGCAGCCGTATGAGTTACGAGCAGTACTTC
>TRBJ2-3|.|.|TRBV20-1
CSARRARVGSTDTQYF
TGCAGTGCTCGTCGGGCCAGGGTTGGGAGCACAGATACGCAGTATTTT
>TRBJ1-3|.|TRBD1|TRBV6-5
CASSPTPGTGEEWVSGNTIYF
TGTGCCAGCAGTCCGACGCCCGGGACAGGGGAAGAGTGGGTGTCTGGAAACACCATATATTTT
>TRBJ2-5|.|TRBD2|TRBV7-7
CASSSTSGTRETQYF
TGTGCTAGCAGCTCCACTAGCGGGACCCGGGAGACCCAGTACTTC
>TRBJ2-1|.|TRBD1|TRBV7-9
CASSPAGTGKDEQFF
TGTGCCAGCAGCCCAGCCGGGACAGGGAAGGATGAGCAGTTCTTC
>TRBJ1-2|.|TRBD1|TRBV27
CASSPQGAGYYGYTF
TGTGCCAGCAGTCCCCAGGGGGCAGGATATTATGGCTACACCTTC
>TRBJ2-7|few|.|TRBV2
CASCSGSYEQYF
TGTGCCAGCTGCAGCGGCTCCTACGAGCAGTACTTC
>TRBJ2-7|few|TRBD2|TRBV18
CASSPGGIEQYF
TGTGCCAGCTCACCCGGGGGGATCGAGCAGTACTTC
>TRBJ2-1|few|TRBD2|TRBV7-2
CASSLLEGLADSGEQFF
TGTGCCAGCAGCTTACTCGAAGGACTAGCTGACTCGGGTGAGCAGTTCTTC
>TRBJ2-1|.|TRBD2|TRBV25-1
CASSVRYSGLAGGNEQFF
TGTGCCAGCAGTGTTCGTTATTCCGGGCTAGCGGGGGGCAATGAGCAGTTCTTC
>TRBJ1-5|.|.|TRBV4-1
CASSPIGDGQPQHF
TGCGCCAGCAGCCCCATCGGGGACGGTCAGCCCCAGCATTTT
>TRBJ2-1|.|TRBD1|TRBV4-1
CASSQVFSGTGFYNEQFF
TGCGCCAGCAGCCAAGTGTTCTCAGGGACAGGGTTTTACAATGAGCAGTTCTTC
>TRBJ2-1|.|TRBD2|TRBV3-1
CASSQETSVDNEQFF
TGTGCCAGCAGCCAGGAGACTAGCGTAGACAATGAGCAGTTCTTC
>TRBJ2-1|.|.|TRBV4-1
CASSQEGGEQFF
TGCGCCAGCAGCCAAGAAGGGGGGGAGCAGTTCTTC
>TRBJ2-7|few|TRBD2|TRBV7-2
CASSLAYERGTYEQYF
TGTGCCAGCAGCTTGGCCTACGAGCGGGGAACCTACGAGCAGTACTTC
>TRBJ2-1|.|TRBD2|TRBV16
CASSQLASGRSNEQFF
TGTGCCAGCAGCCAATTGGCTAGCGGGAGGAGTAATGAGCAGTTCTTC
>TRBJ1-4|.|.|TRBV12-3/TRBV12-4
CASSLEYRGDHRGEKLFF
TGTGCCAGCAGTTTAGAGTATCGTGGGGATCACCGAGGTGAAAAACTGTTTTTT
>TRBJ1-1|few|.|TRBV7-8
CASSSPGSQAFF
TGTGCCAGCAGCTCGCCGGGTTCCCAAGCTTTCTTT
>TRBJ1-1|few|.|TRBV4-3
CASSQQGGAWGEAFF
TGCGCCAGCAGCCAACAGGGAGGGGCTTGGGGTGAAGCTTTCTTT
>TRBJ2-7|.|TRBD2|TRBV5-6
CASSPGTSINEQYF
TGTGCCAGCAGCCCCGGGACTAGCATCAACGAGCAGTACTTC
>TRBJ2-7|.|.|TRBV13
CASSLAQETYEQYF
TGTGCCAGCAGCTTAGCCCAGGAGACATACGAGCAGTACTTC
>TRBJ2-1|once|.|TRBV20-1
CSAVRVTYNEQFF
TGCAGTGCTGTACGTGTCACGTACAATGAGCAGTTCTTC
>TRBJ1-1|.|TRBD1|TRBV9
CASSVGGASGQGDTEAFF
TGTGCCAGCAGCGTAGGGGGGGCGTCGGGACAGGGAGACACTGAAGCTTTCTTT
>TRBJ1-2|.|TRBD1|TRBV5-5
CASSVDRATDNYGYTF
TGTGCCAGCAGCGTCGACAGGGCGACCGATAACTATGGCTACACCTTC
>TRBJ1-1|.|TRBD1|TRBV6-1
CASSYGTGRFSSHTEAFF
TGTGCCAGCAGTTATGGGACAGGGAGGTTCTCGTCGCACACTGAAGCTTTCTTT
>TRBJ2-2|few|.|TRBV4-1
CASSPDLPSGELFF
TGCGCCAGCAGCCCAGACTTACCCTCCGGGGAGCTGTTTTTT
>TRBJ2-2|.|TRBD2|TRBV10-3
CAISDRGETTGELFF
TGTGCCATCAGTGACCGGGGGGAAACCACCGGGGAGCTGTTTTTT
>TRBJ1-5|many|.|TRBV5-1
CASSEGTYNQPQHF
TGCGCCAGCAGCGAGGGGACGTACAATCAGCCCCAGCATTTT
>TRBJ2-1|.|.|TRBV6-5
CASSYSTPGLYNEQFF
TGTGCCAGCAGTTACTCGACACCGGGGCTGTACAATGAGCAGTTCTTC
>TRBJ2-3|.|TRBD2|TRBV20-1
CSARPSGGVSTDTQYF
TGCAGTGCCCGCCCCAGCGGGGGGGTTAGCACAGATACGCAGTATTTT
>TRBJ2-1|.|.|TRBV9
CASSVEAADYNEQFF
TGTGCCAGCAGCGTAGAGGCAGCAGATTACAATGAGCAGTTCTTC
>TRBJ1-1|.|.|TRBV6-2/TRBV6-3
CASSSELNTEAFF
TGTGCCAGCAGTTCGGAACTGAACACTGAAGCTTTCTTT
>TRBJ2-1|.|.|TRBV9
CASSVEYSGYNEQFF
TGTGCCAGCAGCGTAGAATATAGCGGATACAATGAGCAGTTCTTC
>TRBJ2-1|.|TRBD2|TRBV4-3
CASSQSAGDGHNEQFF
TGCGCCAGCAGCCAATCAGCGGGAGACGGCCACAATGAGCAGTTCTTC
>TRBJ1-6|many|.|TRBV7-3
CASSLDGGFNSPLHF
TGTGCCAGCAGCTTAGATGGCGGATTTAATTCACCCCTCCACTTT
>TRBJ1-1|.|.|TRBV4-3
CASSQESELFDEGAFF
TGCGCCAGCAGCCAAGAGTCAGAACTATTCGACGAAGGAGCTTTCTTT
>TRBJ2-5|many|.|TRBV12-3/TRBV12-4
CASSSEETQYF
TGTGCCAGCAGTTCGGAGGAGACCCAGTACTTC
>TRBJ1-1|few|.|TRBV20-1
CSARGGNTEAFF
TGCAGTGCTAGAGGTGGGAACACTGAAGCTTTCTTT
>TRBJ1-1|once|.|TRBV6-5
CASSPLGDTEAFF
TGTGCCAGCAGCCCTTTGGGGGACACTGAAGCTTTCTTT